The rows below give T cell receptor beta chains drawn from one sample of a study of beta chain features in type 1 diabetes. Profiled with immunoSEQ multiplex PCR; TCRdb holds only in-frame clones, not every one. The sample lists approximately 120,000 clones, 30% to 50% occurring once. The source material was stem cell memory CD4+ T cells from blood. These receptors all come from a woman under 30 in good health. CDR3s include the opening cysteine and the closing phenylalanine or tryptophan. D genes are given only for firm matches. Where a row states a size, it is once, few, many or the class of an expanded clone; other rows omit it.

cdr3_aa,cdr3_nt,v_call,j_call,clone_size,d_call
CASSVRGGALLYNEQFF,TGTGCCAGCAGTGTACGGGGCGGGGCACTACTCTACAATGAGCAGTTCTTC,TRBV2,TRBJ2-1,few,.
CASSPLYARNADTQYF,TGTGCCAGCTCACCCCTATACGCTAGGAATGCAGATACGCAGTATTTT,TRBV18,TRBJ2-3,.,.
CASSGGRPQNIQYF,TGTGCCAGCAGTGGAGGGAGGCCTCAAAACATTCAGTACTTC,TRBV2,TRBJ2-4,few,.
CSVEVPANYGYTF,TGCAGCGTTGAAGTTCCAGCTAACTATGGCTACACCTTC,TRBV29-1,TRBJ1-2,.,.
CASSWGQGSHEQYF,TGTGCCAGCAGTTGGGGACAGGGGTCCCACGAGCAGTACTTC,TRBV27,TRBJ2-7,.,TRBD1
CASSLGKGNPYEQYF,TGTGCCAGCAGTTTAGGGAAGGGGAACCCCTACGAGCAGTACTTC,TRBV28,TRBJ2-7,few,.
CASSYRDRFYEQYF,TGTGCCAGCAGCTACCGGGACAGGTTTTACGAGCAGTACTTC,TRBV7-9,TRBJ2-7,.,TRBD1
CASGLVERGEAFF,TGTGCTAGTGGTTTGGTAGAGAGGGGGGAAGCTTTCTTT,TRBV12-5,TRBJ1-1,.,.
CASRPTGYYGYTF,TGTGCCAGCAGACCAACAGGGTACTATGGCTACACCTTC,TRBV28,TRBJ1-2,.,.
CASRGFQGYEQYF,TGCGCCAGCAGAGGGTTTCAGGGCTACGAGCAGTACTTC,TRBV5-1,TRBJ2-7,few,.
CASSLESSYEQYF,TGCGCCAGCAGCTTGGAGAGCTCCTACGAGCAGTACTTC,TRBV5-1,TRBJ2-7,.,.
CASMDYYSNQPQHF,TGTGCCAGTATGGACTACTATAGCAATCAGCCCCAGCATTTT,TRBV19,TRBJ1-5,few,.
CASSGETGVTDTQYF,TGTGCCAGCAGCGGCGAGACAGGGGTCACAGATACGCAGTATTTT,TRBV9,TRBJ2-3,.,TRBD1
CASSNDRGGEQYF,TGTGCCAGCAGCAACGACAGGGGAGGCGAGCAGTACTTC,TRBV2,TRBJ2-7,.,TRBD1
CASSPSGTSGREYF,TGTGCCAGCAGTCCTTCCGGGACTAGCGGGAGGGAGTACTTC,TRBV28,TRBJ2-7,.,TRBD2
CATSRGRGPNEKLFF,TGTGCCACCAGCAGAGGAAGGGGCCCTAATGAAAAACTGTTTTTT,TRBV15,TRBJ1-4,few,.
CASSFSARGTDEQYF,TGTGCCAGCAGCTTTTCGGCGCGGGGAACCGACGAGCAGTACTTC,TRBV7-2,TRBJ2-7,.,.
CASSLSSYEQYF,TGTGCCAGCAGTCTGAGCTCCTACGAGCAGTACTTC,TRBV27,TRBJ2-7,once,.
CASAYGSDTQYF,TGTGCCAGCGCCTACGGGTCAGATACGCAGTATTTT,TRBV5-6,TRBJ2-3,.,.
CASSFLGQSNQPQHF,TGTGCCAGCAGTTTCTTGGGACAGTCCAATCAGCCCCAGCATTTT,TRBV28,TRBJ1-5,.,TRBD1
CASSVVLFPQPQHF,TGTGCCAGCAGCGTAGTTTTATTTCCCCAGCCCCAGCATTTT,TRBV9,TRBJ1-5,.,.
CASSPGGNTEAFF,TGTGCCAGCTCACCCGGGGGGAACACTGAAGCTTTCTTT,TRBV18,TRBJ1-1,.,.
CASSRDRPYSNQPQHF,TGTGCCAGCAGCCGGGACAGGCCTTATAGCAATCAGCCCCAGCATTTT,TRBV2,TRBJ1-5,.,TRBD1
CASSLILLASTDTQYF,TGTGCCAGCAGCCTCATCTTGCTAGCGAGCACAGATACGCAGTATTTT,TRBV14,TRBJ2-3,.,.
CASSSRGDQETQYF,TGCGCCAGCAGCTCCCGGGGGGACCAAGAGACCCAGTACTTC,TRBV5-1,TRBJ2-5,.,TRBD2
CASSFIENLRRGTEAFF,TGTGCCAGCAGTTTCATTGAGAACCTCCGACGGGGCACTGAAGCTTTCTTT,TRBV27,TRBJ1-1,.,.
CASSFGSGITDTQYF,TGTGCCAGCAGCTTCGGTAGCGGGATTACAGATACGCAGTATTTT,TRBV7-9,TRBJ2-3,.,TRBD2
CASSPGPPYGYTF,TGCGCCAGCAGCCCAGGCCCCCCTTATGGCTACACCTTC,TRBV5-1,TRBJ1-2,.,.
CASSLTANQPQHF,TGTGCCAGCAGTCTGACAGCTAATCAGCCCCAGCATTTT,TRBV28,TRBJ1-5,.,.
CASSLIGRTDTQYF,TGTGCCAGCAGCCTTATCGGGAGGACAGATACGCAGTATTTT,TRBV13,TRBJ2-3,.,TRBD2
CASSSQGQHTEAFF,TGTGCCAGCTCGAGTCAGGGACAGCACACTGAAGCTTTCTTT,TRBV18,TRBJ1-1,few,TRBD1
CASKPASYGYTF,TGTGCCAGCAAGCCCGCTAGCTATGGCTACACCTTC,TRBV2,TRBJ1-2,.,.
CAQSGNYGYTF,TGTGCCCAGAGCGGGAACTATGGCTACACCTTC,TRBV5-4,TRBJ1-2,.,.
CASSFPGQGTYNEQFF,TGTGCCAGCAGCTTTCCGGGACAGGGGACCTACAATGAGCAGTTCTTC,TRBV5-6,TRBJ2-1,few,TRBD1
CASSIHLDRGGEQYF,TGTGCCAGCAGTATACATCTAGACAGGGGAGGCGAGCAGTACTTC,TRBV2,TRBJ2-7,.,TRBD1
CASSQDAVRYTF,TGCGCCAGCAGCCAAGACGCAGTACGCTACACCTTC,TRBV4-3,TRBJ1-2,.,.
CASSLQGVSYNEQFF,TGTGCCAGCTCACTACAGGGAGTGTCCTACAATGAGCAGTTCTTC,TRBV18,TRBJ2-1,.,.
CASSPQGLSNQPQHF,TGTGCCAGCTCACCCCAGGGCTTATCGAATCAGCCCCAGCATTTT,TRBV18,TRBJ1-5,.,.
CASSLTGQGFHEQFF,TGTGCCAGCAGCCTTACGGGACAGGGTTTCCATGAGCAGTTCTTC,TRBV9,TRBJ2-1,.,TRBD1
CASSLEGVGETQYF,TGCGCCAGCAGCTTGGAGGGGGTTGGGGAGACCCAGTACTTC,TRBV5-1,TRBJ2-5,.,.
CASRPGEGAEAFF,TGTGCCAGCAGGCCAGGGGAGGGGGCTGAAGCTTTCTTT,TRBV6-6,TRBJ1-1,.,.
CASSLGTGRYEQYF,TGTGCCAGCAGCCTCGGGACAGGGAGATACGAGCAGTACTTC,TRBV7-6,TRBJ2-7,.,TRBD1
CASSLDWFKETQYF,TGTGCCAGCAGTTTGGACTGGTTCAAGGAGACCCAGTACTTC,TRBV28,TRBJ2-5,.,.
CSVPLLEKLFF,TGCAGCGTCCCCCTTCTTGAAAAACTGTTTTTT,TRBV29-1,TRBJ1-4,.,.
CASSLARLAYNEQFF,TGTGCCAGCAGCTTAGCTCGGCTAGCCTACAATGAGCAGTTCTTC,TRBV7-8,TRBJ2-1,.,.
CASSNRGGPFDTQYF,TGTGCCAGCAGTAATCGGGGAGGGCCGTTCGATACGCAGTATTTT,TRBV28,TRBJ2-3,few,TRBD2
CASSSGGLDTGELFF,TGTGCCAGCAGCTCAGGGGGCTTAGACACCGGGGAGCTGTTTTTT,TRBV28,TRBJ2-2,.,TRBD1
CASSPPRGVRGGTQYF,TGTGCCAGCTCACCACCACGTGGCGTGAGAGGGGGGACCCAGTACTTC,TRBV18,TRBJ2-5,.,.
CAWSALRSDSADTQYF,TGTGCCTGGAGTGCCCTACGGTCGGATAGCGCAGATACGCAGTATTTT,TRBV30,TRBJ2-3,.,.
CASKGVSGPYEQYF,TGTGCCAGCAAAGGCGTTAGCGGTCCCTACGAGCAGTACTTC,TRBV6-6,TRBJ2-7,once,.